The present T cell receptor (beta chain) was sequenced within a study of blood T cell repertoires in COVID-19. The overall study: The samples span acute and convalescent COVID-19 from the United States, Italy and Spain. T cells, B-cell-depleted T cells, or PBMCs supplied cDNA or gDNA.

V shed 0 bases, J shed 4 bases, and the junction held 7 bases outside the gene matches. Germline V gene data show CDR1 as LGHDT and CDR2 as YNNKEL (reference sequence). The CDR3 is 16 amino acids. Original methodology: Reference gene primer amplification gave nucleated cell count estimates. TCRdb's copy holds only in-frame clones and misses some; the assay was immunoSEQ multiplex PCR. V and J calls and clone size are those listed in that table; D and trimming were worked out from the DNA. Here the sample spans some 140,000 clones, roughly 85% being singletons. Sequenced input: peripheral blood. J is TRBJ2-7 and V is TRBV3-1 (or the pseudogene TRBV3-2); 9 nucleotides align to TRBD1. The TCR originated in a man between 60 and 75 years old with acute or convalescent COVID-19. The CDR3 spells CASSQDRGQGRYEQYF. The CDR3 bases are TGTGCCAGCAGCCAAGACCGGGGACAGGGAAGGTACGAGCAGTACTTC.